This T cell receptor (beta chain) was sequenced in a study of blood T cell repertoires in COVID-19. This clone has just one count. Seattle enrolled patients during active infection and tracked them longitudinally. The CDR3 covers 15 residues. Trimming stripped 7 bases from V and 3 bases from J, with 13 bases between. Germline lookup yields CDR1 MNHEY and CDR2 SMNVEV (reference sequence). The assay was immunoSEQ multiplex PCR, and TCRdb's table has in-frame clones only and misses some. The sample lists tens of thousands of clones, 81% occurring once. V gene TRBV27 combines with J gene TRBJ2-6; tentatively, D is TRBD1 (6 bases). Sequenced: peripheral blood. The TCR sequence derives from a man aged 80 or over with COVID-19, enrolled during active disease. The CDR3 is CASTLSGVGANVLTF. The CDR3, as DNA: TGTGCCAGCACCCTTTCAGGGGTTGGGGCCAACGTCCTGACTTTC.